The 20 T cell receptor beta chains given below trace back to one sample, sequenced in a study of CD8+CD57+ T cells in acquired aplastic anemia. Investigators profiled TCR beta VDJ and CDR3 from genomic DNA template. Each CDR3 protein is one row after TCRdb ran MiXCR on the reads. Here the sample spans under 350,000 distinct CDR3 sequences, approximately 60% being singletons. Sequencing involved patients with CD8+CD57+ cell expansion previously shown by flow cytometry. The material sequenced was sorted CD4+, CD8+, or CD8+CD57+ T cells (not recorded which) from PBMCs. These receptors were obtained from a human donor with aplastic anemia.

There are many counts of this clonotype. The rearrangement links TRBV24-1 to TRBJ2-1; D is unresolved. V was clipped by 2 bases and J by 4 bases, with 5 bases between them. Per the germline V gene, CDR1 is KGHDR and CDR2 is SFDVKD. This CDR3 is 13 amino acids long. This chain's CDR3 is CATSDSLYNEQFF. The CDR3 coding sequence is TGTGCCACCAGTGATTCCTTATACAATGAGCAGTTCTTC.

The rearrangement joins TRBV5-4 to TRBJ2-7; D is uncertain. V lost 0 bases and J 2 bases, leaving 6 bases between the germline ends. This CDR3 contains 13 residues. Germline V gene lookup returns CDR1 SGHNT and CDR2 YYREEE (reference sequence). The CDR3 nucleotides are TGTGCCAGCAGCTTGGAAAGGGCCTACGAGCAGTACTTC. Translation gives CASSLERAYEQYF.

The genes are TRBV29-1 and TRBJ2-1, with D perhaps TRBD1 or TRBD2 (5 bases each). V dropped 6 bases and J dropped 2 bases, with 20 bases sitting between them. The CDR3 loop spans 16 amino acids. Per germline, CDR1 SQVTM and CDR2 ANQGSEA. The CDR3 region has the DNA TGCAGCGTCGAGGGGTTTGGTGGGAGAACCTACAATGAGCAGTTCTTC. Protein sequence: CSVEGFGGRTYNEQFF.

V and J are TRBV10-3 and TRBJ2-7; 8 nucleotides match TRBD2. This CDR3 has 14 amino acids. Germline loops: CDR1 ENHRY, CDR2 SYGVKD. J was trimmed by 4 bases and V by 5 bases; bases with no gene match: 7. CDR3 region: CAISFSTGGYEQYF. In nucleotides, the CDR3 is TGTGCCATCAGTTTCTCTACGGGGGGGTACGAGCAGTACTTC.

The V call is TRBV20-1, the J call TRBJ1-5; unclear D gene. V shed 0 bases and J shed 1 base, with 13 bases lying between them. In germline, CDR1 is DFQATT, CDR2 SNEGSKA (reference sequence). CDR3 length: 16 residues. CDR3 DNA: TGCAGTGCTAGAGATCGTTTAGGGTTAAGCAATCAGCCCCAGCATTTT. Protein: CSARDRLGLSNQPQHF.

There are a few counts of this clonotype. CDR3 sequence: CASTTGDADSPLHF. CDR3 nucleotides: TGTGCCAGTACCACAGGGGACGCGGATTCACCCCTCCACTTT. This chain uses TRBV19 with TRBJ1-6; 7 nucleotides match TRBD1. Germline V gives CDR1 LNHDA, CDR2 SQIVND (reference sequence). V lost 7 bases and J lost 8; bases outside the gene matches: 8. This CDR3 is 14 amino acids long.

This clonotype showed up many times. This chain links TRBV24-1 with TRBJ1-2, with 10 bases lining up with TRBD1. This CDR3 has 14 residues. Germline CDR1 and CDR2: KGHDR and SFDVKD. V lost 3 bases to trimming and J lost 5 bases; unmatched junction nucleotides: 2. CDR3 sequence: CATSDGQGVYGYTF. The CDR3 nucleotides are TGTGCCACCAGTGATGGACAGGGGGTTTATGGCTACACCTTC.

This clonotype was detected a few times. V usage is TRBV5-1 and J usage is TRBJ1-5; TRBD1 matches 7 bases. From germline, CDR1 is SGHRS and CDR2 YFSETQ. V was pared by 1 base and J by 7 bases, with 5 bases of the junction left unmatched. CDR3 size: 14 residues. The CDR3 loop reads CASSLRGGEQPQHF. CDR3 coding DNA: TGCGCCAGCAGCTTGAGAGGGGGCGAGCAGCCCCAGCATTTT.

The chain couples TRBV20-1 to TRBJ1-5; a weak D match, TRBD1 (6 bases). V lost 2 bases, J lost 5 bases, and 16 bases lay in between. The CDR3 spans 15 residues. The germline CDR1 and CDR2 sequences are DFQATT and SNEGSKA (reference sequence). In nucleotides, the CDR3 is TGCAGTGCTAGATCCGGGGGCGGGGGTTATCAGCCCCAGCATTTT. Protein product: CSARSGGGGYQPQHF.

The rearrangement uses TRBV20-1 and TRBJ2-3; 9 bases fit TRBD2. V lost 6 bases and J lost 6; bases outside the gene matches: 10. The CDR3 consists of 14 residues. Germline V gene lookup returns CDR1 DFQATT and CDR2 SNEGSKA (reference sequence). Here the CDR3 DNA reads TGCAGTGCCGCCCCAGCGGGAGGAGCGGATACGCAGTATTTT. Translation: CSAAPAGGADTQYF.

This clonotype showed up just a few times. This chain joins TRBV7-6 and TRBJ2-7; tentatively, D is TRBD1 (6 bases). Germline-derived CDR1 and CDR2 are SGHVS and FNYEAQ. V was cut by 1 base and J by 6 bases, with 13 bases left in between. The CDR3 has 14 residues. DNA of the CDR3: TGTGCCAGCAGCTTAGGGACAGCGCCAGGCGAGCAGTACTTC. It yields the protein CASSLGTAPGEQYF.

The chain has TRBV24-1 and TRBJ2-1; TRBD2 aligns across 10 bases. This CDR3 contains 16 residues. V lost 2 bases to trimming and J lost 9 bases; unmatched junction nucleotides: 9. Germline CDR1 reads KGHDR; CDR2 reads SFDVKD. The CDR3 loop reads CATSDSSGGVLSEQFF. The CDR3 DNA reads TGTGCCACCAGTGATTCCAGCGGGGGGGTATTAAGTGAGCAGTTCTTC.

The chain links TRBV29-1 to TRBJ2-6; D is ambiguous. Germline lookup yields CDR1 SQVTM and CDR2 ANQGSEA. The CDR3 runs 13 residues. With 7 bases removed from V and 0 bases from J, the gap between germline ends came to 7 bases. The CDR3 DNA reads as TGCAGCGGAAGGGACTCTGGGGCCAACGTCCTGACTTTC. Its translation is CSGRDSGANVLTF.

This clonotype was observed a single time. V gene TRBV7-9 combines with J gene TRBJ2-3, with a tentative D call TRBD2 (6 bases). The CDR3 sequence is 15 residues long. Trimming cost V 2 bases and J 0 bases, with 9 bases left between them. The germline CDR1 and CDR2 sequences are SEHNR and FQNEAQ (reference sequence). The CDR3 coding sequence is TGTGCCAGCAGCTTATTGGAGGGTAGCACAGATACGCAGTATTTT. It specifies CASSLLEGSTDTQYF.

Turning to this clonotype: Given a much more abundant clone one base away, this may be a read error. The V gene is TRBV7-8, the J gene TRBJ1-6; the match to TRBD1 covers 7 bases. CDR3 size: 14 residues. J was trimmed by 10 bases and V by 8 bases; bases with no gene match: 11. Germline loops: CDR1 SGHVS, CDR2 FQNEAQ. CDR3 loop: CASRPRQGASPLHF. The DNA for the CDR3 is TGTGCCAGCCGCCCTAGACAGGGCGCGTCACCCCTCCACTTT.

This clonotype was observed many times. This rearrangement joins TRBV11-2 to TRBJ2-1; 7 bases are a match to TRBD1. Germline V gene data show CDR1 as SGHAT and CDR2 as FQNNGV. V was pared by 6 bases and J by 8 bases, with 10 bases of the junction left unmatched. CDR3 size: 14 residues. CDR3 sequence: CASRPSTGIDEQFF. CDR3 in DNA: TGTGCCAGCAGGCCCTCGACAGGGATCGATGAGCAGTTCTTC.

The DNA of the CDR3 is TGTGCCAGCAGCTTAGGTGACGGACAGCCCCAGCATTTT. Its protein is CASSLGDGQPQHF. The chain links TRBV7-2 to TRBJ1-5, with unresolved D. In germline, CDR1 is SGHTA, CDR2 FQGNSA. Deletions cut 1 base from V and 7 bases from J, with 8 bases between. The length of the CDR3 is 13 residues.

This clonotype has just a few counts. The chain joins TRBV7-9 to TRBJ2-5; D unclear. The V end was cut by 5 bases, the J end by 4 bases, with 14 bases between. This CDR3 contains 14 residues. Germline V gene lookup returns CDR1 SEHNR and CDR2 FQNEAQ (reference sequence). The CDR3: CASSPLGLGETQYF. CDR3 sequence (DNA): TGTGCCAGCAGCCCCCTGGGCCTTGGAGAGACCCAGTACTTC.

This chain uses TRBV20-1 with TRBJ2-1; the D call may be TRBD1 or TRBD2 (5 bases each). Germline lookup yields CDR1 DFQATT and CDR2 SNEGSKA (reference sequence). The CDR3 extends over 13 amino acids. With 7 bases removed from V and 7 bases from J, the gap between germline ends came to 17 bases. CDR3 in amino acids: CSVDGNRWNEQFF. CDR3 DNA: TGCAGTGTAGACGGGAACAGGTGGAATGAGCAGTTCTTC.

As regards this clonotype: At one end, the junction sequence differs from germline, possibly due to a read error. This chain joins TRBV5-1 and TRBJ1-1, with TRBD1 identical over 9 bases. This CDR3 spans 17 amino acids. Looked up from germline, CDR1 is SGHRS and CDR2 is YFSETQ. The CDR3 protein is CASSASGGTGWRTEAFF. CDR3 nucleotide sequence: TGTGCCAGCAGCGCCTCAGGCGGGACAGGGTGGAGAACTGAAGCTTTCTTT.